This T cell receptor (beta chain) was profiled in a study of blood T cell repertoires in COVID-19. Seattle enrolled patients during active infection and tracked them longitudinally. CDR3 length equals 14 residues. Trimming took 0 bases from V and 4 from J; bases not matched to a gene: 2. Germline V gene data show CDR1 as SGHNT and CDR2 as YYREEE (reference sequence). Only in-frame clones appear in the TCRdb table, and some are missing; sequencing was by immunoSEQ multiplex PCR. The sample shows 130,000 to 150,000 clones, roughly 85% of them seen only once. The TCR originated in a woman aged 60-75 years with COVID-19, enrolled during active disease. The chain employs TRBV5-4 and TRBJ2-7; 9 bases are shared with TRBD2. Sequenced material: peripheral blood. CDR3 coding DNA: TGTGCCAGCAGCTTGGGCGGGGGGGGTTACGAGCAGTACTTC. Translated: CASSLGGGGYEQYF.